One sample yielded the 12 T cell receptor beta chains listed below, sequenced in a study of cytomegalovirus exposure and HLA in healthy donors. Primers for the PCR totalled 60 Vbeta and 13 Jbeta. TCRdb's copy holds only in-frame clones and misses some; the assay was immunoSEQ multiplex PCR. The table lists about 170,000 clones, about four fifths of them singletons, with approximately 1.6% in the top ten. Sequenced sample: PBMCs. The receptor source for this set is a male donor in good health and CMV-seronegative.

The chain couples TRBV7-2 to TRBJ2-7; 12 bases are shared with TRBD2. The CDR3 is 14 residues long. The V segment lost 3 bases and the J segment 5 bases; nucleotides outside the gene matches: 2. Looked up from germline, CDR1 is SGHTA and CDR2 is FQGNSA. The CDR3 region is CASSLTSGSHEQYF. Written as DNA, the CDR3 is TGTGCCAGCAGCTTGACTAGCGGGAGCCACGAGCAGTACTTC.

This clone showed up just a few times. The chain recombines TRBV6-5 with TRBJ1-3, with unresolved D. The germline V and J ends were trimmed by 2 bases and 0 bases, with 8 bases remaining between them. CDR1 and CDR2 from the germline V gene are MNHEY and SVGAGI. The CDR3 has 15 amino acids. The CDR3 bases are TGTGCCAGCAGTTACAGAGGGAGCTCTGGAAACACCATATATTTT. This sequence encodes CASSYRGSSGNTIYF.

The chain joins TRBV7-2 to TRBJ2-2; unclear D gene. V was trimmed by 6 bases and J by 0 bases, leaving 8 bases between them. From germline, CDR1 is SGHTA and CDR2 FQGNSA. The CDR3 spans 14 residues. DNA of the CDR3: TGTGCCAGCAGTTACTACACGAACACCGGGGAGCTGTTTTTT. It translates to CASSYYTNTGELFF.

The chain links TRBV7-2 to TRBJ1-5, with D unresolved. The CDR3 extends over 16 amino acids. CDR1 is SGHTA, CDR2 FQGNSA, per germline. Trimming pared 5 bases from V and 2 bases from J, leaving 16 bases between. CDR3 region: CASSPVFGSGNQPQHF. CDR3 bases: TGTGCCAGCAGCCCCGTATTCGGGTCAGGCAATCAGCCCCAGCATTTT. Complete variable domain (other parts from reference TRBV7-2 and TRBJ1-5): GAGVSQSPSNKVTEKGKDVELRCDPISGHTALYWYRQSLGQGLEFLIYFQGNSAPDKSGLPSDRFSAERTGGSVSTLTIQRTQQEDSAVYLCASSPVFGSGNQPQHFGDGTRLSIL.

Here the CDR3 reads CASRDFYEQYF. The CDR3 DNA sequence: TGTGCCAGCAGGGACTTCTACGAGCAGTACTTC. The chain employs TRBV2 and TRBJ2-7, with D possibly TRBD2 on 5 matching bases. The ends were cut back, 6 bases at V and 3 bases at J, with 6 bases in the middle. CDR3 length equals 11 residues. The germline V gene has CDR1 SNHLY and CDR2 FYNNEI.

The chain combines TRBV5-4 with TRBJ1-4; 9 bases are a match to TRBD1. The CDR3 is 15 residues long. Germline V gene data show CDR1 as SGHNT and CDR2 as YYREEE (reference sequence). The V gene end was trimmed by 3 bases and the J gene end by 7 bases; junction bases not matched to a gene: 7. CDR3 coding DNA: TGTGCCAGCAGCTATTCACAGGGGGCATCTGAAAAACTGTTTTTT. Its translation: CASSYSQGASEKLFF.

V and J are TRBV4-1 and TRBJ1-4, with TRBD1 as a possible D gene (6 bases). In germline, CDR1 is MGHRA, CDR2 YSYEKL. This CDR3 has 15 amino acids. Trimming removed 5 bases from V and 8 bases from J, with 18 bases in between. CDR3 loop: CASSSYSGVGEKLFF. The CDR3 coding sequence is TGCGCCAGCAGCTCTTATTCAGGGGTAGGGGAAAAACTGTTTTTT.

The chain employs TRBV6-1 and TRBJ2-2, with a possible D match to TRBD2 (6 bases). Trimming left V 6 bases short and J 4 bases short, with 9 bases between. The germline V gene has CDR1 MNHNS and CDR2 SASEGT. CDR3 length: 13 amino acids. This chain's CDR3 is CASRPTSTGELFF. In nucleotides, the CDR3 is TGTGCCAGCAGGCCGACTAGCACCGGGGAGCTGTTTTTT.

The chain carries TRBV4-1 and TRBJ1-6; 7 nucleotides line up with TRBD1. This CDR3 is built from 14 residues. Germline loops: CDR1 MGHRA, CDR2 YSYEKL. V lost 5 bases, J lost 9 bases, and 7 bases stayed unmatched. In DNA, the CDR3 is TGCGCCAGCAGCTGGGGGACAGAGGCTTCACCCCTCCACTTT. Protein sequence: CASSWGTEASPLHF.

This clone was seen a handful of times. The rearrangement joins TRBV27 to TRBJ2-7; possible D gene TRBD1, 5 bases. V was shortened by 6 bases and J by 5 bases, with 17 bases between the two germline ends. Germline values: CDR1 MNHEY, CDR2 SMNVEV (reference sequence). CDR3 length: 14 amino acids. The CDR3 DNA follows: TGTGCCAGCAGCACAATCATCCCAGGGAACGAGCAGTACTTC. Translated, it gives CASSTIIPGNEQYF.

The chain carries TRBV6-1 and TRBJ2-7; 8 bases align to TRBD1. V lost 6 bases and J lost 4; bases outside the gene matches: 5. Germline CDR1 and CDR2: MNHNS and SASEGT. This CDR3 has 13 residues. The CDR3 loop reads CASRGQGLYEQYF. CDR3 coding DNA: TGTGCCAGCAGAGGACAGGGATTATACGAGCAGTACTTC.

This chain joins TRBV28 and TRBJ2-2, with 10 positions matching TRBD2. V shed 5 bases, J shed 8 bases, and the junction held 8 bases outside the gene matches. The CDR3 is 15 amino acids. Germline V gene lookup returns CDR1 MDHEN and CDR2 SYDVKM. CDR3 residues: CASSPPTSGRGELFF. CDR3 sequence (DNA): TGTGCCAGCAGTCCACCGACTAGCGGGCGGGGGGAGCTGTTTTTT.